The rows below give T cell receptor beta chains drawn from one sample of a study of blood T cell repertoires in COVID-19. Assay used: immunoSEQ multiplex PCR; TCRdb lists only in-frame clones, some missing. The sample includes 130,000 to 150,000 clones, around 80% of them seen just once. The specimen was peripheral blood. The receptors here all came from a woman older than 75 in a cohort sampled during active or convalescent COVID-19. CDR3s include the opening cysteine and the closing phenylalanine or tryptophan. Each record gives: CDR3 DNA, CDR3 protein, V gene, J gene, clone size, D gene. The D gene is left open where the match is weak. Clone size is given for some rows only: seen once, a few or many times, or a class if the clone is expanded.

cdr3_nt: TGTGCCAGCAGCCTAGACAGGGAAGCTTTCTTT
cdr3_aa: CASSLDREAFF
v_call: TRBV6-5
j_call: TRBJ1-1
clone_size: .
d_call: .

cdr3_nt: TGTGCCAGCTCCTCGGCGGGACAGGGAAACTATGGCTACACCTTC
cdr3_aa: CASSSAGQGNYGYTF
v_call: TRBV18
j_call: TRBJ1-2
clone_size: .
d_call: TRBD1

cdr3_nt: TGCGCCAGCAGTGTCAGGGGCAGTAGCTATGGCTACACCTTC
cdr3_aa: CASSVRGSSYGYTF
v_call: TRBV10-1
j_call: TRBJ1-2
clone_size: .
d_call: .

cdr3_nt: TGTGCCAGCAGCCCAAGAAAAAGGGGTCCCTCCTACAATGAGCAGTTCTTC
cdr3_aa: CASSPRKRGPSYNEQFF
v_call: TRBV14
j_call: TRBJ2-1
clone_size: .
d_call: .

cdr3_nt: TGCAGTGCTTTAGAACCTAGGGAAGCTTTCTTT
cdr3_aa: CSALEPREAFF
v_call: TRBV20-1
j_call: TRBJ1-1
clone_size: .
d_call: .

cdr3_nt: TGTGCCAGTAGGGACCAACTAGTCTCCGGGGAGCTGTTTTTT
cdr3_aa: CASRDQLVSGELFF
v_call: TRBV19
j_call: TRBJ2-2
clone_size: few
d_call: .

cdr3_nt: TGTGCCAGCAGCGTAGGGGTGGGGACAGGGAGGTACGAGCAGTACTTC
cdr3_aa: CASSVGVGTGRYEQYF
v_call: TRBV9
j_call: TRBJ2-7
clone_size: .
d_call: TRBD1

cdr3_nt: TGTGCCAGCAGCTTAGACAGGGTGGCGATCAATGAGCAGTTCTTC
cdr3_aa: CASSLDRVAINEQFF
v_call: TRBV7-2
j_call: TRBJ2-1
clone_size: .
d_call: .

cdr3_nt: TGTGCCTGGAGTTCGTTCGGAAACACCATATATTTT
cdr3_aa: CAWSSFGNTIYF
v_call: TRBV30
j_call: TRBJ1-3
clone_size: few
d_call: .

cdr3_nt: TGTGCCAGCTCACCACCGAACAGCCAGAGGCCCCAGCATTTT
cdr3_aa: CASSPPNSQRPQHF
v_call: TRBV18
j_call: TRBJ1-5
clone_size: .
d_call: .

cdr3_nt: TGTGCCAGCAGCTACAGGGGTGATGGGGCTAATGAAAAACTGTTTTTT
cdr3_aa: CASSYRGDGANEKLFF
v_call: TRBV5-4
j_call: TRBJ1-4
clone_size: .
d_call: TRBD1

cdr3_nt: TGTGCCAGCAGCTTCGGACAGGGCAGGGCTGAAGCTTTCTTT
cdr3_aa: CASSFGQGRAEAFF
v_call: TRBV7-2
j_call: TRBJ1-1
clone_size: .
d_call: TRBD1

cdr3_nt: TGTGCCAGCAGCCCGGGACAGGGGGTCTCTAGCACAGATACGCAGTATTTT
cdr3_aa: CASSPGQGVSSTDTQYF
v_call: TRBV27
j_call: TRBJ2-3
clone_size: once
d_call: TRBD1

cdr3_nt: TGTGCCAGCAGCTTAGGACAGAATAATTCACCCCTCCACTTT
cdr3_aa: CASSLGQNNSPLHF
v_call: TRBV3-1/TRBV3-2
j_call: TRBJ1-6
clone_size: .
d_call: .

cdr3_nt: TGTGCCACCAGCAGAGATGGGCGAACGGACTATGGCTACACCTTC
cdr3_aa: CATSRDGRTDYGYTF
v_call: TRBV15
j_call: TRBJ1-2
clone_size: .
d_call: .

cdr3_nt: TGTGCCAGCACGCCCTCGGGGGCCGGGGAGCTGTTTTTT
cdr3_aa: CASTPSGAGELFF
v_call: TRBV6-5
j_call: TRBJ2-2
clone_size: .
d_call: .

cdr3_nt: TGTGCCAGCAGCCTAAGACTAGCGGGGATCGTCGGGACCCAGTACTTC
cdr3_aa: CASSLRLAGIVGTQYF
v_call: TRBV7-3
j_call: TRBJ2-5
clone_size: .
d_call: TRBD2

cdr3_nt: TGCGCCAGCAGCCCAAGAGTGAACACTGAAGCTTTCTTT
cdr3_aa: CASSPRVNTEAFF
v_call: TRBV5-1
j_call: TRBJ1-1
clone_size: .
d_call: .

cdr3_nt: TGTGCCAGCAGCTTCGACAGGGGGGTTGAAGCTTTCTTT
cdr3_aa: CASSFDRGVEAFF
v_call: TRBV7-2
j_call: TRBJ1-1
clone_size: few
d_call: TRBD1

cdr3_nt: TGTGCCAGCAGTGGCAGCAGGGCCACAGATACGCAGTATTTT
cdr3_aa: CASSGSRATDTQYF
v_call: TRBV2
j_call: TRBJ2-3
clone_size: .
d_call: .

cdr3_nt: TGTGCCAGCAGCCAAGGGACAGGGGGTCAGCCCCAGCATTTT
cdr3_aa: CASSQGTGGQPQHF
v_call: TRBV3-1/TRBV3-2
j_call: TRBJ1-5
clone_size: many
d_call: TRBD1

cdr3_nt: TGTGCCAGCAGCGACATGTTTGGCTACACCTTC
cdr3_aa: CASSDMFGYTF
v_call: TRBV7-9
j_call: TRBJ1-2
clone_size: .
d_call: .

cdr3_nt: TGTGCCATCAGTGCCCTCCAGGGAACTAATGAAAAACTGTTTTTT
cdr3_aa: CAISALQGTNEKLFF
v_call: TRBV10-3
j_call: TRBJ1-4
clone_size: once
d_call: .

cdr3_nt: TGTGCCAGCAAGCCGAGGGCCGCATACCCTCAGCAGTTCTTC
cdr3_aa: CASKPRAAYPQQFF
v_call: TRBV2
j_call: TRBJ2-1
clone_size: few
d_call: .

cdr3_nt: TGTGCCACCAGCAGAGCCGACAGAAATTCACCCCTCCACTTT
cdr3_aa: CATSRADRNSPLHF
v_call: TRBV15
j_call: TRBJ1-6
clone_size: once
d_call: .

cdr3_nt: TGTGCCATCAGTGACAGGGCCCTTAGCTCCTATAATTCACCCCTCCACTTT
cdr3_aa: CAISDRALSSYNSPLHF
v_call: TRBV10-3
j_call: TRBJ1-6
clone_size: few
d_call: .

cdr3_nt: TGTGCCAGCAGTTACCGTCTTTCGGGGGATGAGCAGTTCTTC
cdr3_aa: CASSYRLSGDEQFF
v_call: TRBV6-2/TRBV6-3
j_call: TRBJ2-1
clone_size: few
d_call: .

cdr3_nt: TGTGCCAGCTCATCTAGATCCGGGACACACTCCTACGAGCAGTACTTC
cdr3_aa: CASSSRSGTHSYEQYF
v_call: TRBV18
j_call: TRBJ2-7
clone_size: few
d_call: .